These 3 T cell receptor beta chains came from one sample sequenced in a study of T cells in Graves' hyperthyroidism and ophthalmopathy. What was amplified from RNA transcripts were TCR beta CDR3 regions. HTBI primers were employed in a first-round RT-PCR of the TCR CDR3. TCRdb passed the multiplex PCR reads through MiXCR, listing each CDR3 protein once. Altogether a few hundred thousand distinct CDR3 sequences are present, roughly 20% being singletons, with the ten largest covering 26%. The sample consisted of blood. These receptors were collected from a man aged 18 to 29 with Graves' hyperthyroidism.

This clonotype occurred many times. The chain links TRBV4-1 to TRBJ1-5, with no clear D. V shed 0 bases and J shed 4 bases, with 13 bases lying between them. Germline V gene data show CDR1 as MGHRA and CDR2 as YSYEKL. The CDR3 totals 16 residues. CDR3 sequence: CASSQDHLMGNQPQHF. The CDR3 DNA reads as TGCGCCAGCAGCCAAGATCATCTGATGGGGAATCAGCCCCAGCATTTT.

This clonotype occurred many times. The gene calls are TRBV5-4 and TRBJ1-5; 7 bases are a match to TRBD1. The CDR3 is 18 residues long. Germline-derived CDR1 and CDR2 are SGHNT and YYREEE (reference sequence). The V gene end was trimmed by 4 bases and the J gene end by 0 bases; junction bases not matched to a gene: 13. The chain's CDR3 is CASSVETSGQVSNQPQHF. CDR3 sequence (DNA): TGTGCCAGCAGCGTTGAGACTTCTGGACAGGTTAGCAATCAGCCCCAGCATTTT.

This clonotype turned up a few times. The CDR3 nucleotides read TGTGCCAGCTCACGACAGGGGGCCCCCTGGTACACTGAAGCTTTCTTT. Amino acid sequence: CASSRQGAPWYTEAFF. This chain connects TRBV18 to TRBJ1-1, with 10 bases that match TRBD1. V lost 4 bases, J lost 3 bases, and 8 bases stayed unmatched. CDR1 is KGHSH and CDR2 is LQKENI in the germline V gene. CDR3 size: 16 residues.